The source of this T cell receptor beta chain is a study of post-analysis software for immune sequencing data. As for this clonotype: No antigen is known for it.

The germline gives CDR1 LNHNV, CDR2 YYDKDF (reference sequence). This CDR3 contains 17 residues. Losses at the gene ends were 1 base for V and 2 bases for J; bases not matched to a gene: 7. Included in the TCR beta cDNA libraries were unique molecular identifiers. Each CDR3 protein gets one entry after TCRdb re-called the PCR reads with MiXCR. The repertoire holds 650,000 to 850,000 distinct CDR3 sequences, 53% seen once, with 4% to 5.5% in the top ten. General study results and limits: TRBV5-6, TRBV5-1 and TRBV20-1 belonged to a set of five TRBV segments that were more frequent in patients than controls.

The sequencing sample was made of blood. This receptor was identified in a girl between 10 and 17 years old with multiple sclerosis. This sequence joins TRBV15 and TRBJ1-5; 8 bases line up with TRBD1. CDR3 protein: CATSRGQGALGNQPQHF. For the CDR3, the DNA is TGTGCCACCAGCAGAGGGCAGGGGGCGCTGGGCAATCAGCCCCAGCATTTT.